Listed here are 32 T cell receptor beta chains from one sample, sequenced in a study of blood T cell repertoires in COVID-19. Sequencing used immunoSEQ multiplex PCR; TCRdb keeps in-frame clones, though not all of them. This table holds approximately 150,000 clones, roughly 89% found once. The source material was peripheral blood. These receptors all stem from a human donor in a cohort sampled during active COVID-19.

The genes are TRBV5-1 and TRBJ2-2; TRBD2 agrees at 8 bases. The length of the CDR3 is 16 residues. V shed 0 bases and J 8 bases; nucleotides not matched to a gene: 9. Germline V CDR1 and CDR2: SGHRS, YFSETQ. The CDR3 here is CASSLAGETSEGELFF. The CDR3 coding sequence is TGCGCCAGCAGCTTGGCCGGGGAGACTAGCGAAGGGGAGCTGTTTTTT.

The V and J genes are TRBV14 and TRBJ1-2; a weak D match, TRBD1 (5 bases). V lost 4 bases, J lost 4 bases, and 10 bases lay in between. Germline lookup yields CDR1 SGHDN and CDR2 FVKESK. The CDR3 has 13 amino acids. For the CDR3, the DNA is TGTGCCAGCAGCCGCGGGACGTTCTATGGCTACACCTTC. Its protein is CASSRGTFYGYTF.

The chain combines TRBV27 with TRBJ2-7; weak D call: TRBD1 (6 bases). CDR3 size: 12 residues. Germline V gene sequence: CDR1 MNHEY, CDR2 SMNVEV (reference sequence). The ends were cut back, 3 bases at V and 5 bases at J, with 8 bases in the middle. The CDR3 region is CASSFGGNEQYF. The CDR3 bases are TGTGCCAGCAGTTTTGGGGGCAACGAGCAGTACTTC.

This clone has only one observation. The V call is TRBV6-1, the J call TRBJ2-3, with TRBD1 identical over 7 bases. Germline loops: CDR1 MNHNS, CDR2 SASEGT. The CDR3 has 17 amino acids. The J segment lost 2 bases and the V segment lost 4 bases, leaving 12 bases of the junction unmatched. CDR3 amino acids: CASSGLTGIGSTDTQYF. CDR3 sequence (DNA): TGTGCCAGCAGTGGTCTGACAGGGATTGGATCCACAGATACGCAGTATTTT.

The chain is built from TRBV29-1 and TRBJ1-2; D possibly corresponds to TRBD1 (6 bases). V shed 4 bases and J shed 6 bases, with 15 bases lying between them. Germline CDR1 SQVTM, CDR2 ANQGSEA. This CDR3 has 13 residues. This CDR3 is CSVVISGQHGYTF. CDR3 DNA sequence: TGCAGCGTTGTCATTTCGGGACAACATGGCTACACCTTC.

This sequence joins TRBV13 and TRBJ2-2; D is unresolved. The CDR3 totals 13 residues. V gave up 5 bases and J gave up 7 bases, with 11 bases separating them. CDR1 is PRHDT and CDR2 is FYEKMQ in the germline V gene (reference sequence). CDR3 coding DNA: TGTGCCAGCAGCCAAGTAGTTGGCGGGGAGCTGTTTTTT. Translating gives CASSQVVGGELFF.

This chain links TRBV5-4 with TRBJ2-1; 12 bases fit TRBD2. Germline CDR1 reads SGHNT; CDR2 reads YYREEE (reference sequence). This CDR3 comprises 15 residues. Trimming at V came to 4 bases and at J to 8 bases, leaving 7 bases not matched to a gene. The CDR3 bases are TGTGCCAGCAGCGCCCTAGCGGGGGGGCCTCATGAGCAGTTCTTC. Translating gives CASSALAGGPHEQFF.

V is TRBV19 and J is TRBJ2-1; tentative D call: TRBD2 (5 bases). The germline V and J ends were trimmed by 4 bases and 10 bases, with 35 bases remaining between them. This CDR3 contains 20 residues. Germline V gene sequence: CDR1 LNHDA, CDR2 SQIVND (reference sequence). DNA of the CDR3: TGTGCCAGTAGTAGGTACTCCCTCTCCCGGGCGGGCCCTCCCAGCCAGGAGCAGTTCTTC. Protein: CASSRYSLSRAGPPSQEQFF.

The V call is TRBV11-2, the J call TRBJ2-2; maybe TRBD1 (6 bases). V lost 2 bases to trimming and J lost 7 bases, with 14 bases between them. Germline CDR1 is SGHAT and CDR2 is FQNNGV. This CDR3 comprises 15 residues. CDR3 amino acids: CASSLSGQQGGELFF. DNA for the CDR3: TGTGCCAGCAGCTTATCGGGACAACAGGGCGGGGAGCTGTTTTTT.

J is TRBJ2-1 and V is TRBV19; 7 positions match TRBD1. In germline, CDR1 is LNHDA, CDR2 SQIVND (reference sequence). The CDR3 is 15 amino acids. The V gene end was trimmed by 4 bases and the J gene end by 6 bases; junction bases not matched to a gene: 9. The DNA of the CDR3 is TGTGCCAGTAGTAAAGGTCGGACAGGTCGCAATGAGCAGTTCTTC. It specifies CASSKGRTGRNEQFF.

The V gene is TRBV9, the J gene TRBJ1-2, with 7 bases matching TRBD1. The V segment lost 5 bases and the J segment 0 bases; nucleotides outside the gene matches: 16. There are 18 residues in the CDR3. Germline V gene sequence: CDR1 SGDLS, CDR2 YYNGEE. The CDR3 is CASRGVGNRGSANYGYTF. In nucleotides, the CDR3 is TGTGCCAGCAGGGGAGTCGGAAACAGGGGCTCAGCTAACTATGGCTACACCTTC.

J is TRBJ1-4 and V is TRBV4-2; D is ambiguous. V dropped 0 bases and J dropped 6 bases, with 11 bases sitting between them. The CDR3 has 15 amino acids. Germline V gene data show CDR1 as LGHNA and CDR2 as YNFKEQ. CDR3 in DNA: TGTGCCAGCAGCCAAGATTTGAGGGTGGATGAAAAACTGTTTTTT. Amino acids: CASSQDLRVDEKLFF.

V usage is TRBV5-1 and J usage is TRBJ1-1; 7 bases are a match to TRBD1. The CDR3 consists of 14 residues. Germline V gives CDR1 SGHRS, CDR2 YFSETQ. J gave up 1 base and V 4 bases, and 4 bases lay outside the gene matches. The CDR3 spells CASSAGQWNTEAFF. DNA for the CDR3: TGCGCCAGCAGCGCGGGACAGTGGAACACTGAAGCTTTCTTT.

The chain combines TRBV7-9 with TRBJ2-7, with D hard to call. CDR1 is SEHNR and CDR2 is FQNEAQ in the germline V gene (reference sequence). The length of the CDR3 is 14 residues. Trimming left V 4 bases short and J 5 bases short, with 15 bases between. The CDR3 DNA reads as TGTGCCAGCAGCTCTCCGACCGCCAGGCACGAGCAGTACTTC. Translation gives CASSSPTARHEQYF.

The chain joins TRBV28 to TRBJ1-2, with a weak D call TRBD1 (5 bases). Germline V gene lookup returns CDR1 MDHEN and CDR2 SYDVKM. The CDR3 consists of 12 residues. Trimming stripped 7 bases from V and 4 bases from J, with 10 bases between. The CDR3 protein is CASTPGAYGYTF. The CDR3, as DNA: TGTGCCAGCACCCCTGGGGCCTATGGCTACACCTTC.

V and J are TRBV19 and TRBJ2-7; 8 positions agree with TRBD1. Germline V gene lookup returns CDR1 LNHDA and CDR2 SQIVND (reference sequence). This CDR3 spans 15 amino acids. J lost 3 bases, V lost 7 bases, and 11 bases had no gene match. The chain's CDR3 is CASTPRTGSHYEQYF. The DNA for the CDR3 is TGTGCCAGTACCCCCAGGACAGGGTCCCACTACGAGCAGTACTTC. Complete variable domain (other parts from reference TRBV19 and TRBJ2-7): DGGITQSPKYLFRKEGQNVTLSCEQNLNHDAMYWYRQDPGQGLRLIYYSQIVNDFQKGDIAEGYSVSREKKESFPLTVTSAQKNPTAFYLCASTPRTGSHYEQYFGPGTRLTVT.

Details on this clone: The DNA is left out, because the CDR3 cannot be placed on it with certainty; the CDR3 is given as TCRdb lists it. The rearrangement uses TRBV21-1 and TRBJ1-3; TRBD1 is the table's D call, not checked against the DNA. TRBV21-1 is labeled a pseudogene. Ends included, the CDR3 has 21 residues. CDR3 sequence: CASSKDSWGWGQGSTGNTIYF.

The gene calls are TRBV27 and TRBJ1-5; 7 bases align to TRBD1. Germline CDR1 and CDR2: MNHEY and SMNVEV (reference sequence). V was clipped by 7 bases and J by 0 bases; unmatched bases: 6. The CDR3 runs to 15 residues. The CDR3 sequence: CASKTGVDSNQPQHF. In nucleotides, the CDR3 is TGTGCCAGCAAAACAGGGGTTGATAGCAATCAGCCCCAGCATTTT.

The chain recombines TRBV14 with TRBJ2-1, with 7 bases lining up with TRBD2. CDR1 is SGHDN and CDR2 is FVKESK in the germline V gene. V was clipped by 0 bases and J by 9 bases; unmatched bases: 11. This CDR3 comprises 16 residues. CDR3 sequence reads: CASSQEVQAGGGEQFF. CDR3 nucleotide sequence: TGTGCCAGCAGCCAAGAGGTCCAAGCGGGCGGGGGTGAGCAGTTCTTC.

This chain links TRBV3-1 (or the pseudogene TRBV3-2) with TRBJ1-1; 8 nucleotides align to TRBD1. V lost 3 bases to trimming and J lost 4 bases; unmatched junction nucleotides: 7. The CDR3 is 15 amino acids. CDR1 and CDR2 (germline): LGHDT, YNNKEL (reference sequence). CDR3 nucleotide sequence: TGTGCCAGCAGCCAGAGGACAGGGACTGGCACTGAAGCTTTCTTT. Its protein product is CASSQRTGTGTEAFF.

The chain employs TRBV5-1 and TRBJ2-7; weak D call: TRBD1 (6 bases). Germline-derived CDR1 and CDR2 are SGHRS and YFSETQ. The V and J ends lost 4 bases and 5 bases respectively, with 22 bases between them. The CDR3 spans 16 residues. This CDR3 is CASSLLTLKQGHEQYF. The CDR3 coding sequence is TGCGCCAGCAGCCTCCTTACACTTAAACAGGGCCACGAGCAGTACTTC.

The genes are TRBV12-3 or TRBV12-4 and TRBJ2-7; tentatively, D is TRBD2 (6 bases). The CDR3 is 13 amino acids. Trimming removed 1 base from V and 6 bases from J, with 10 bases in between. The CDR3 region is CASSLGLEVEQYF. The CDR3 nucleotides read TGTGCCAGCAGTTTAGGACTAGAGGTCGAGCAGTACTTC.

V usage is TRBV5-1 and J usage is TRBJ2-7; 7 bases fit TRBD2. The V and J ends lost 0 bases and 5 bases, in that order; junction bases with no gene match: 8. This CDR3 comprises 15 residues. The germline gives CDR1 SGHRS, CDR2 YFSETQ. The CDR3 DNA reads TGCGCCAGCAGCTTGGCGGGGGGAGGTGTAAACGAGCAGTACTTC. Protein: CASSLAGGGVNEQYF.

This chain links TRBV28 with TRBJ2-7, with D possibly matching TRBD1 (5 bases). Germline V CDR1 and CDR2: MDHEN, SYDVKM. The V gene lost 2 bases and the J gene lost 5 bases, with 19 bases spanning the gap. The CDR3 runs 16 residues. The CDR3 sequence is CASSLTPAGIVHEQYF. Here the CDR3 DNA reads TGTGCCAGCAGTTTAACCCCGGCAGGGATAGTCCACGAGCAGTACTTC.

V usage is TRBV19 and J usage is TRBJ2-6; 7 bases are shared with TRBD2. Looked up from germline, CDR1 is LNHDA and CDR2 is SQIVND (reference sequence). Germline trimming cut 9 bases from V and 0 bases from J; bases unmatched to any gene: 8. The CDR3 extends over 16 amino acids. CDR3 region: CARLAGLFSGANVLTF. The CDR3, as DNA: TGTGCCAGATTAGCGGGTCTCTTCTCTGGGGCCAACGTCCTGACTTTC.

V is TRBV27 and J is TRBJ1-6, with D unclear. Between the trimmed V and J ends, which lost 9 bases and 4 bases, there was a span of 13 bases. The germline V gene encodes CDR1 MNHEY and CDR2 SMNVEV (reference sequence). There are 14 residues in the CDR3. In DNA form, the CDR3 reads TGTGCCAGTACATCCACGGGGTATAATTCACCCCTCCACTTT. Translated: CASTSTGYNSPLHF.

The table lists this clone with a few counts. The gene calls are TRBV19 and TRBJ2-5; the D is unclear. V lost 5 bases and J lost 5, with 15 bases in between. Germline CDR1 and CDR2: LNHDA and SQIVND (reference sequence). This CDR3 contains 14 residues. CDR3 in DNA: TGTGCCAGTAGTTTCCGGGTCCCCGGTGAGACCCAGTACTTC. Translation: CASSFRVPGETQYF.

V is TRBV9 and J is TRBJ1-4; D is undetermined. The V gene's germline CDR1 is SGDLS and CDR2 YYNGEE. CDR3 length equals 14 residues. The V gene lost 2 bases and the J gene lost 0 bases, with 5 bases spanning the gap. CDR3 region: CASSVGATNEKLFF. The CDR3 coding sequence is TGTGCCAGCAGCGTCGGAGCAACTAATGAAAAACTGTTTTTT.

J is TRBJ2-3 and V is TRBV6-5; a weak D match, TRBD2 (5 bases). The CDR3 totals 15 residues. Germline V gives CDR1 MNHEY, CDR2 SVGAGI. The V and J ends lost 0 bases and 1 base respectively, with 8 bases between them. The CDR3 sequence is CASSYSSGGTDTQYF. Written as DNA, the CDR3 is TGTGCCAGCAGTTACTCGAGCGGAGGCACAGATACGCAGTATTTT.

The chain links TRBV10-2 to TRBJ2-7; 7 nucleotides match TRBD2. The CDR3 extends over 13 amino acids. The V gene's germline CDR1 is WSHSY and CDR2 SAAADI. J lost 7 bases, V lost 6 bases, and 9 bases had no gene match. The CDR3 DNA follows: TGCGCCAGCAGCGAGACTAGCTCCCCGGAGCAGTACTTC. Its protein is CASSETSSPEQYF.

This clone was detected a few times. Other nucleotide sequences from this sample produce the same CDR3. The V and J genes are TRBV7-2 and TRBJ2-1; 11 nucleotides align to TRBD2. CDR3 length: 15 residues. Germline assignment: CDR1 SGHTA and CDR2 FQGNSA. Trimming removed 6 bases from V and 4 bases from J; junction bases left unmatched: 5. The CDR3 reads CASSSRTSGYNEQFF. Written as DNA, the CDR3 is TGTGCCAGCAGTTCACGGACTAGCGGGTACAATGAGCAGTTCTTC. Using reference TRBV7-2 and TRBJ2-1 for the parts outside the CDR3, the full variable domain is GAGVSQSPSNKVTEKGKDVELRCDPISGHTALYWYRQSLGQGLEFLIYFQGNSAPDKSGLPSDRFSAERTGGSVSTLTIQRTQQEDSAVYLCASSSRTSGYNEQFFGPGTRLTVL.

There are a few counts of this clone. The chain combines TRBV5-4 with TRBJ2-5; D remains unclear. This CDR3 region has 12 residues. V was trimmed by 5 bases and J by 4 bases, leaving 9 bases between them. Germline V gene lookup returns CDR1 SGHNT and CDR2 YYREEE (reference sequence). CDR3 in DNA: TGTGCCAGCAGGGCAGATTCAGAGACCCAGTACTTC. It specifies CASRADSETQYF.